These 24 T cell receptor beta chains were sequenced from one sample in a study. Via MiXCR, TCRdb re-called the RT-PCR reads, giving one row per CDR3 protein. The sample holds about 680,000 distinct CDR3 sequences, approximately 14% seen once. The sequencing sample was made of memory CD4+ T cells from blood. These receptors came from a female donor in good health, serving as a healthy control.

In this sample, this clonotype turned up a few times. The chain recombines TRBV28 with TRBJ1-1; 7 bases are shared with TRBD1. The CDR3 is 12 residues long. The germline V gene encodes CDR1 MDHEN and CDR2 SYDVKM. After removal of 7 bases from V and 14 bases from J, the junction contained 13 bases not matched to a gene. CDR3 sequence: CASIQGDTERFF. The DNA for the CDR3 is TGTGCCAGCATCCAGGGGGACACTGAGCGCTTCTTT.

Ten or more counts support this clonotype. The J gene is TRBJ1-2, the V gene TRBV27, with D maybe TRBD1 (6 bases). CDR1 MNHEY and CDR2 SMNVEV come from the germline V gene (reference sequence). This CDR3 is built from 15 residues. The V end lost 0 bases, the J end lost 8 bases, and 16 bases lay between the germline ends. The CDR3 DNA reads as TGTGCCAGCAGTTTATCAGGCAGGGGAGGACGGGGCTACACCTTC. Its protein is CASSLSGRGGRGYTF.

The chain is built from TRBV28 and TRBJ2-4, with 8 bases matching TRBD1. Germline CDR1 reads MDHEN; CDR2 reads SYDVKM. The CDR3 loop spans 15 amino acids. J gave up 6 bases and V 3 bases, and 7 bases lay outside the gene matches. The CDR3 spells CASSFRTGYRNIQYF. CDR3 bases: TGTGCCAGCAGTTTCAGGACAGGGTACCGAAACATTCAGTACTTC.

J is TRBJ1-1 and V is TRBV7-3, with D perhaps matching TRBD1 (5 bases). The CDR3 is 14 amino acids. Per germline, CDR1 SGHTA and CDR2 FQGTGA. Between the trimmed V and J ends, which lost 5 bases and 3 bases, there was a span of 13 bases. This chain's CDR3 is CASSPGTGYTEAFF. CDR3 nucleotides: TGTGCCAGCAGCCCCGGGACGGGTTACACTGAAGCTTTCTTT.

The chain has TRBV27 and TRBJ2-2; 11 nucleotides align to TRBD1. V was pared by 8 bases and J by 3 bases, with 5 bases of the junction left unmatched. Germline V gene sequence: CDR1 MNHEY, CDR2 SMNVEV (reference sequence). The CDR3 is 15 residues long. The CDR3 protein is CASGPDRGHTGELFF. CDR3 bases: TGTGCCAGCGGTCCGGACAGGGGGCACACCGGGGAGCTGTTTTTT.

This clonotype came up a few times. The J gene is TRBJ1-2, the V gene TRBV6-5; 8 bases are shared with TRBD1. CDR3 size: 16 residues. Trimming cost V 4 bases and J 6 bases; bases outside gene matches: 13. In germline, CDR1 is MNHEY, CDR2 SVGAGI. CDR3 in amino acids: CASSSLGLPGGHGYTF. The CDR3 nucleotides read TGTGCCAGCAGTTCCCTGGGGCTACCAGGGGGCCATGGCTACACCTTC.

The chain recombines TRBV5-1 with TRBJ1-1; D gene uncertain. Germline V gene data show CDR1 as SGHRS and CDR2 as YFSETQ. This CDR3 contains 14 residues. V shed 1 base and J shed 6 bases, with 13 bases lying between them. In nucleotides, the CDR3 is TGCGCCAGCAGCTTGCTGAAAGAGGGCGCTGAAGCTTTCTTT. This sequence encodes CASSLLKEGAEAFF.

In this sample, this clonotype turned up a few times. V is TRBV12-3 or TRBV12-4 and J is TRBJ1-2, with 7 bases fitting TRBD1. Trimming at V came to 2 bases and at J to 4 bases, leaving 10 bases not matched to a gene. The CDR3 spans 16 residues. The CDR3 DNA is TGTGCCAGCAGTTTAATGAATACGGCAGGGGGCTATGGCTACACCTTC. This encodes CASSLMNTAGGYGYTF.

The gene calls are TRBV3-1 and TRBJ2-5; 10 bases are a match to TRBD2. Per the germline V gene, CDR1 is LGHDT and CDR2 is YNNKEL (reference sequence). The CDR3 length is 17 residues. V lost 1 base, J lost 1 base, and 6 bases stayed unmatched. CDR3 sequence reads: CASSQGWSGGGQETQYF. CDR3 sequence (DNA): TGTGCCAGCAGCCAAGGGTGGAGCGGGGGGGGCCAAGAGACCCAGTACTTC.

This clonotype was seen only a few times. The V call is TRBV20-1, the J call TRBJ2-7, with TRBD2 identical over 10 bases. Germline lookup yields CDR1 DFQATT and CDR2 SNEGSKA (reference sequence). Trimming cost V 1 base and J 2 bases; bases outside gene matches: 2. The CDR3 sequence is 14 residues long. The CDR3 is CSARGTSGTYEQYF. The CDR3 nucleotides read TGCAGTGCTAGAGGAACTAGCGGGACCTACGAGCAGTACTTC.

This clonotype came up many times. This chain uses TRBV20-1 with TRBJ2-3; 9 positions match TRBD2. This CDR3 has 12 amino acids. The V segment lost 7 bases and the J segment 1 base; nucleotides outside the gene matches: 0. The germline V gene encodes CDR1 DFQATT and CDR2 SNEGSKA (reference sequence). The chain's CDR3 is CSGLAGTDTQYF. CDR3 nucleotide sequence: TGCAGTGGACTAGCGGGCACAGATACGCAGTATTTT.

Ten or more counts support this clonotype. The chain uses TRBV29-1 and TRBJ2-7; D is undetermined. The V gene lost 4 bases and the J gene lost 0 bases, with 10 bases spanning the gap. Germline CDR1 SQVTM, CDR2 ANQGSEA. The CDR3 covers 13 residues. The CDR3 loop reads CSVVTLVSYEQYF. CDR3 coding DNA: TGCAGCGTTGTAACCTTAGTCTCCTACGAGCAGTACTTC.

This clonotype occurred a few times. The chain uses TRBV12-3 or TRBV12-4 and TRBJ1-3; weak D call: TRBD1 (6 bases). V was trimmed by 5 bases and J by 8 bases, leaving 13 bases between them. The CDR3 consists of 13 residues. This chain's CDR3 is CASSRQEGYTIYF. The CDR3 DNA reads TGTGCCAGCAGTCGACAGGAAGGGTACACCATATATTTT.

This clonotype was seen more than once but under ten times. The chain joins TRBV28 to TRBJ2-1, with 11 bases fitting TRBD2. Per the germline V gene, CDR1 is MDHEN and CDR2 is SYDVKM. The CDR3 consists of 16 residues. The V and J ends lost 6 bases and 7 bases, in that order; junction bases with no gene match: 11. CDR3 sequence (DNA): TGTGCCAGCAGACTCCTACTAGCGGGAGTAAAGAATGAGCAGTTCTTC. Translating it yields CASRLLLAGVKNEQFF.

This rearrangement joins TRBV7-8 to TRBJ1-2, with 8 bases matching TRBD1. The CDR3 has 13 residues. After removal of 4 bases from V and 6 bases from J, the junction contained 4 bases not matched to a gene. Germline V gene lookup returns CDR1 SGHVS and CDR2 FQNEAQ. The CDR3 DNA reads TGTGCCAGCAGCTACCGGACAGGGAATGGCTACACCTTC. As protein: CASSYRTGNGYTF.

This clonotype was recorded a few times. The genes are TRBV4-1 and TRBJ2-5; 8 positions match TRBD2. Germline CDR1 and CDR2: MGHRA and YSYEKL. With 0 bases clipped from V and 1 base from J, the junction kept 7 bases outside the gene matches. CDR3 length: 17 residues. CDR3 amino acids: CASSQDDRGGFQETQYF. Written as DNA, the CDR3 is TGCGCCAGCAGCCAAGATGATCGGGGGGGTTTCCAAGAGACCCAGTACTTC.

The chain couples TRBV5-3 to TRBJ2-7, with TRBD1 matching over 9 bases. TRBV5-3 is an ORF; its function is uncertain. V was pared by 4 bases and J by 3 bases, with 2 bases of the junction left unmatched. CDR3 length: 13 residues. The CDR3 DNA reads TGTGCCAGAAGCCGGGACAGGGACTACGAGCAGTACTTC. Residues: CARSRDRDYEQYF.

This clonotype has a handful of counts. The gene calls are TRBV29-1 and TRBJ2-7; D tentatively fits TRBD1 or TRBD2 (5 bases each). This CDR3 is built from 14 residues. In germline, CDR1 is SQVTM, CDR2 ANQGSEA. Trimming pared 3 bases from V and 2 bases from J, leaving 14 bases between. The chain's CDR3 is CSVDMGTQPYEQYF. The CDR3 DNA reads TGCAGCGTTGATATGGGGACGCAACCCTACGAGCAGTACTTC.

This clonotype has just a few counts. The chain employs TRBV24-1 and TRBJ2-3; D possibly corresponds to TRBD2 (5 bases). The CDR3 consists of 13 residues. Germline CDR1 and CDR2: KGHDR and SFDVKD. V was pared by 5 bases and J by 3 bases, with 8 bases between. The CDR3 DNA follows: TGTGCCACCAGTGTCCGGGGTACAGATACGCAGTATTTT. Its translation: CATSVRGTDTQYF.

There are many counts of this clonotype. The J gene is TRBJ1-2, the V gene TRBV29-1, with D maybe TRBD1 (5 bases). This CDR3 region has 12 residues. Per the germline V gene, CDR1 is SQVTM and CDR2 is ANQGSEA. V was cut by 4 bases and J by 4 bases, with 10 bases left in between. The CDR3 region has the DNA TGCAGCGTTGCGGGGGGTAGCTATGGCTACACCTTC. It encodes CSVAGGSYGYTF. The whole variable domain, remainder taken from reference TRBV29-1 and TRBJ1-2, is SAVISQKPSRDICQRGTSLTIQCQVDSQVTMMFWYRQQPGQSLTLIATANQGSEATYESGFVIDKFPISRPNLTFSTLTVSNMSPEDSSIYLCSVAGGSYGYTFGSGTRLTVV.

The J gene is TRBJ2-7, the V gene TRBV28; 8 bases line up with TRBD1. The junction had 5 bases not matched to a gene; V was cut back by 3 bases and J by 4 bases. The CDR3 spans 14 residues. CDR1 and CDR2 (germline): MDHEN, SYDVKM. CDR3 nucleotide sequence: TGTGCCAGCAGTTTCGAGGACAGGGATTACGAGCAGTACTTC. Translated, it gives CASSFEDRDYEQYF. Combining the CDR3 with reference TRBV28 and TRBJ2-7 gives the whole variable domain DVKVTQSSRYLVKRTGEKVFLECVQDMDHENMFWYRQDPGLGLRLIYFSYDVKMKEKGDIPEGYSVSREKKERFSLILESASTNQTSMYLCASSFEDRDYEQYFGPGTRLTVT.

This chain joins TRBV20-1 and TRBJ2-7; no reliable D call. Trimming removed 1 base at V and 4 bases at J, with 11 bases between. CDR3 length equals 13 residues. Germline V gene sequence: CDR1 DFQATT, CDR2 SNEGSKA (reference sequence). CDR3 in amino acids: CSARVVQLYEQYF. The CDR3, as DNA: TGCAGTGCTAGAGTAGTGCAGCTATACGAGCAGTACTTC.

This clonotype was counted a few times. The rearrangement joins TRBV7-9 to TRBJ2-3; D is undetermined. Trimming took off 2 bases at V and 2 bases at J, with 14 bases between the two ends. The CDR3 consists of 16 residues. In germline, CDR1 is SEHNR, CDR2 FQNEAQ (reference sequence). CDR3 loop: CASSLSRSPYTDTQYF. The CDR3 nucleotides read TGTGCCAGCAGCTTAAGTCGGTCCCCTTACACAGATACGCAGTATTTT.

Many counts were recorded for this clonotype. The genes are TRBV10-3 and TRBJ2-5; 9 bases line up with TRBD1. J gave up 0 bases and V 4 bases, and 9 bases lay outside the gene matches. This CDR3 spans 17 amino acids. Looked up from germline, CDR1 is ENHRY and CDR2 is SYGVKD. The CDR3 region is CAISGTGGASDQETQYF. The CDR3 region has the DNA TGTGCCATCAGTGGTACAGGGGGCGCGTCCGACCAAGAGACCCAGTACTTC.